One and the same sample provided the 8 T cell receptor beta chains below, sequenced in a study of blood T cell repertoires in COVID-19. Here immunoSEQ multiplex PCR was the method, and the copy in TCRdb shows in-frame clones only, minus some. The table has around 260,000 clones, less than 85% seen once. Sequencing was carried out using peripheral blood. The source is a man aged 60 to 69 who had recovered from COVID-19.

This sequence joins TRBV6-1 and TRBJ2-5; 8 bases fit TRBD2. Germline CDR1 MNHNS, CDR2 SASEGT. The length of the CDR3 is 15 residues. J was trimmed by 7 bases and V by 2 bases; bases with no gene match: 9. CDR3 residues: CASSEPGGSRWTQYF. In DNA form, the CDR3 reads TGTGCCAGCAGTGAACCGGGGGGGTCCCGGTGGACCCAGTACTTC.

This sequence joins TRBV4-2 and TRBJ1-4; TRBD1 matches at 7 bases. The CDR3 runs 15 residues. The trim removed 3 bases at V and 8 bases at J, leaving 9 bases unmatched. Per the germline V gene, CDR1 is LGHNA and CDR2 is YNFKEQ. The CDR3 spells CASSQGSGTDEKLFF. CDR3 nucleotides: TGTGCCAGCAGCCAGGGGTCCGGGACAGACGAAAAACTGTTTTTT.

This clone was counted once. The chain links TRBV24-1 to TRBJ2-1; no clear D gene. The CDR3 is 12 residues long. Trimming stripped 1 base from V and 7 bases from J, with 4 bases between. The germline CDR1 and CDR2 sequences are KGHDR and SFDVKD. CDR3 nucleotide sequence: TGTGCCACCAGTGATTTTCTGAATGAGCAGTTCTTC. Its protein is CATSDFLNEQFF.

The CDR3 spells CASNFGSGAAGNTIYF. In nucleotides, the CDR3 is TGTGCCAGTAATTTCGGAAGCGGAGCAGCTGGAAACACCATATATTTT. J is TRBJ1-3 and V is TRBV19; D is undetermined. The CDR3 extends over 16 amino acids. Germline assignment: CDR1 LNHDA and CDR2 SQIVND (reference sequence). Trimming stripped 7 bases from V and 2 bases from J, with 18 bases between. Using reference TRBV19 and TRBJ1-3 for the parts outside the CDR3, the full variable domain is DGGITQSPKYLFRKEGQNVTLSCEQNLNHDAMYWYRQDPGQGLRLIYYSQIVNDFQKGDIAEGYSVSREKKESFPLTVTSAQKNPTAFYLCASNFGSGAAGNTIYFGEGSWLTVV.

V and J are TRBV2 and TRBJ2-3; TRBD2 agrees at 13 bases. Trimming at V came to 7 bases and at J to 3 bases, leaving 4 bases not matched to a gene. This CDR3 region has 15 residues. CDR1 SNHLY and CDR2 FYNNEI come from the germline V gene. As DNA, the CDR3 is TGTGCCAGCATACTAGCGGGGGGGAGGACAGATACGCAGTATTTT. Translation gives CASILAGGRTDTQYF. Drawing the rest from reference TRBV2 and TRBJ2-3, the complete variable domain is EPEVTQTPSHQVTQMGQEVILRCVPISNHLYFYWYRQILGQKVEFLVSFYNNEISEKSEIFDDQFSVERPDGSNFTLKIRSTKLEDSAMYFCASILAGGRTDTQYFGPGTRLTVL.

This sequence joins TRBV5-1 and TRBJ2-3, with TRBD2 matching 7 bases. The length of the CDR3 is 16 residues. The junction had 9 bases not matched to a gene; V was cut back by 4 bases and J by 1 base. CDR1 is SGHRS and CDR2 is YFSETQ in the germline V gene. CDR3: CASSQGMTSRTDTQYF. DNA for the CDR3: TGCGCCAGCAGCCAGGGTATGACTAGCCGCACAGATACGCAGTATTTT.

This rearrangement joins TRBV19 to TRBJ2-5; no firm D call. V lost 4 bases and J lost 5, with 11 bases in between. The CDR3 extends over 13 amino acids. The V gene's germline CDR1 is LNHDA and CDR2 SQIVND (reference sequence). The CDR3 loop reads CASSTQSYETQYF. The CDR3 coding sequence is TGTGCCAGTAGTACCCAAAGCTATGAGACCCAGTACTTC. Full variable domain (remainder filled in from reference TRBV19 and TRBJ2-5): DGGITQSPKYLFRKEGQNVTLSCEQNLNHDAMYWYRQDPGQGLRLIYYSQIVNDFQKGDIAEGYSVSREKKESFPLTVTSAQKNPTAFYLCASSTQSYETQYFGPGTRLLVL.

V and J are TRBV7-9 and TRBJ2-3, with 8 bases lining up with TRBD1. CDR1 is SEHNR and CDR2 is FQNEAQ in the germline V gene (reference sequence). CDR3 length equals 18 residues. Trimming cost V 5 bases and J 1 base; bases outside gene matches: 14. CDR3: CASSMRGTGGKGTDTQYF. The CDR3 region has the DNA TGTGCCAGCAGCATGAGGGGTACAGGGGGAAAGGGCACAGATACGCAGTATTTT.